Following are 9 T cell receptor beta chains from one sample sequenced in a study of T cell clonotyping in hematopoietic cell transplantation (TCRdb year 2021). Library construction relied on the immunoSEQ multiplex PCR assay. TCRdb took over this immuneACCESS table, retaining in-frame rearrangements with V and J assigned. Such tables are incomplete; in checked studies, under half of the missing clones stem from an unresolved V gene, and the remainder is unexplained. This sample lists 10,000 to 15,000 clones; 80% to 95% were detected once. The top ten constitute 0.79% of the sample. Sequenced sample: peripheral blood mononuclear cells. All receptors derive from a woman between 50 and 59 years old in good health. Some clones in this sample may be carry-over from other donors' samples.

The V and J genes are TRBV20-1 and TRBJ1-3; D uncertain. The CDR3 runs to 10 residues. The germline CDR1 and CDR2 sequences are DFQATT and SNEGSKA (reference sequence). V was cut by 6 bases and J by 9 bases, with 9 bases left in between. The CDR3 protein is CSAGSRTIYF. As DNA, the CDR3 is TGCAGTGCGGGGTCCCGCACCATATATTTT.

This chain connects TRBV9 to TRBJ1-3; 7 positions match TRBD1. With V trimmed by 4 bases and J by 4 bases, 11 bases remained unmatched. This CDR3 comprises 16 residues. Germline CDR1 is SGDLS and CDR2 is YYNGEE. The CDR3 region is CASSRTGDFSGNTIYF. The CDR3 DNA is TGTGCCAGCAGCCGTACAGGGGATTTCTCCGGAAACACCATATATTTT.

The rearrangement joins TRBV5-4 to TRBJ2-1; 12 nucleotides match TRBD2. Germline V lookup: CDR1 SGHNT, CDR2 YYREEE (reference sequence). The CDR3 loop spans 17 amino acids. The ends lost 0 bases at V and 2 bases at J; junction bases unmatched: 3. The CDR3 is CASSLALAGGPYNEQFF. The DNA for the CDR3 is TGTGCCAGCAGCTTGGCCCTAGCGGGGGGGCCCTACAATGAGCAGTTCTTC.

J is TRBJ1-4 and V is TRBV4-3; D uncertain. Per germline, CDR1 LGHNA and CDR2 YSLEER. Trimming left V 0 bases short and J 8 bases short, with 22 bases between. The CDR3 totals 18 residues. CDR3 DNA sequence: TGCGCCAGCAGCCAAGACGACATTGGGAGCAGCCTGAACGAAAAACTGTTTTTT. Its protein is CASSQDDIGSSLNEKLFF.

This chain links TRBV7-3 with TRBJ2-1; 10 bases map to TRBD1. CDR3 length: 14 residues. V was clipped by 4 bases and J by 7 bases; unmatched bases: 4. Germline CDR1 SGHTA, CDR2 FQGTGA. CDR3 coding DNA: TGTGCCAGCAGCTCTCGACAGGGGGCAAATGAGCAGTTCTTC. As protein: CASSSRQGANEQFF.

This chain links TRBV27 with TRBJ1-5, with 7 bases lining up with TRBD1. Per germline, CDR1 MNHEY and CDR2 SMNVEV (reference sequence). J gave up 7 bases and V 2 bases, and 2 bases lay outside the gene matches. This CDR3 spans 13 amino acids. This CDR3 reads CASSLLGGQPQHF. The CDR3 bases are TGTGCCAGCAGTTTACTAGGGGGCCAGCCCCAGCATTTT.

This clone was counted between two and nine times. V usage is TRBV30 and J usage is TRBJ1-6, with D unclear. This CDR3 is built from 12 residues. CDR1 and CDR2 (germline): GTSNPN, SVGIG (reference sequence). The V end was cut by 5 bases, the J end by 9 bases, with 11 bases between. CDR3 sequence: CAWAPVSSPLHF. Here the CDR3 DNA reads TGTGCCTGGGCCCCAGTTAGTTCACCCCTCCACTTT.

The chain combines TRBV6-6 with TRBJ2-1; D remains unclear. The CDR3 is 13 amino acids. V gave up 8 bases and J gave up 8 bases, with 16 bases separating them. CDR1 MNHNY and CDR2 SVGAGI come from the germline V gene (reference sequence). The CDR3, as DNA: TGTGCCAGCCGGGCCCCAAACGGCTATGAGCAGTTCTTC. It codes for CASRAPNGYEQFF.

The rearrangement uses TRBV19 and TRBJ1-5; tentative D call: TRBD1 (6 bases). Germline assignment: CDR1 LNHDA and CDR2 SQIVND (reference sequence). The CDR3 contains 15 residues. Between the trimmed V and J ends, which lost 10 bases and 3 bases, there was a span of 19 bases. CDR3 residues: CATSVLDSLNQPQHF. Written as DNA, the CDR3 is TGTGCCACTTCGGTTTTGGACAGTCTCAATCAGCCCCAGCATTTT. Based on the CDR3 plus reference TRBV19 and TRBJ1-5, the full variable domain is DGGITQSPKYLFRKEGQNVTLSCEQNLNHDAMYWYRQDPGQGLRLIYYSQIVNDFQKGDIAEGYSVSREKKESFPLTVTSAQKNPTAFYLCATSVLDSLNQPQHFGDGTRLSIL.